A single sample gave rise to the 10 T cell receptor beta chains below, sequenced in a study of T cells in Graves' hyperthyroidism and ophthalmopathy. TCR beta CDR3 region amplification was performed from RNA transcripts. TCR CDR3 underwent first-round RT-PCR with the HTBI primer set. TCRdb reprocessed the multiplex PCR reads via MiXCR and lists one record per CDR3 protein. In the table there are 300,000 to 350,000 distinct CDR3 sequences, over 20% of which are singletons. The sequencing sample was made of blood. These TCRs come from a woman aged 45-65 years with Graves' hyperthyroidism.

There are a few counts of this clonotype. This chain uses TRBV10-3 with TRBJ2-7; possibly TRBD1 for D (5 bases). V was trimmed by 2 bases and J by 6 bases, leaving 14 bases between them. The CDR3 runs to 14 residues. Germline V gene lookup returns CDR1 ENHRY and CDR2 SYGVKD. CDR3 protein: CAISEPPPGREQYF. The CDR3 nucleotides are TGTGCCATCAGTGAGCCCCCGCCAGGGCGCGAGCAGTACTTC.

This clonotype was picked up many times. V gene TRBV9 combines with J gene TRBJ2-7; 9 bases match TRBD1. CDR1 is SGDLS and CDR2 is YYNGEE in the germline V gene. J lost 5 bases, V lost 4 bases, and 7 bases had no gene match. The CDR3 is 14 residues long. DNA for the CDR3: TGTGCCAGCAGCCCCAGGACAGGGGTGAACGAGCAGTACTTC. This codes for CASSPRTGVNEQYF.

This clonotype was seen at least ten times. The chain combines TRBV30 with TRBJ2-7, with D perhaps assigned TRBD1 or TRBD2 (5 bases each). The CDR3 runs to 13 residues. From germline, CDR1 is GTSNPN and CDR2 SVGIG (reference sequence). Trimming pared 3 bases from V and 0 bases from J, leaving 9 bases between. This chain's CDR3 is CAWSGTDSYEQYF. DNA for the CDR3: TGTGCCTGGAGCGGGACCGACTCCTACGAGCAGTACTTC.

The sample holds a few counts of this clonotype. The CDR3 reads CASSLVGGRLYEQYF. The CDR3 DNA is TGCGCCAGCAGCCTCGTGGGCGGGAGACTCTACGAGCAGTACTTC. The chain employs TRBV4-1 and TRBJ2-7; 7 positions match TRBD2. CDR3 size: 15 residues. V lost 4 bases and J lost 3; bases outside the gene matches: 9. Germline V gives CDR1 MGHRA, CDR2 YSYEKL.

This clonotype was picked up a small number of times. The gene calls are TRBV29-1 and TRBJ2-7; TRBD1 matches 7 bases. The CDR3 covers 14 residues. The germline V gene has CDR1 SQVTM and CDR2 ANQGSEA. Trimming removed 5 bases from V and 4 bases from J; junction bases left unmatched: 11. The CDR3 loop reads CSVQGVTGQYEQYF. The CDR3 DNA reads TGCAGCGTTCAGGGGGTGACAGGGCAGTACGAGCAGTACTTC.

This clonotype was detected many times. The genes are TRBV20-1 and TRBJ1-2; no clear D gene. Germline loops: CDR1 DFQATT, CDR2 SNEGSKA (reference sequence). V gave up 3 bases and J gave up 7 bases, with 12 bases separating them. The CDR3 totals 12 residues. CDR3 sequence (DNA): TGCAGTGCTAGCTTACTCTGGGCTGGCTACACCTTC. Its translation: CSASLLWAGYTF.

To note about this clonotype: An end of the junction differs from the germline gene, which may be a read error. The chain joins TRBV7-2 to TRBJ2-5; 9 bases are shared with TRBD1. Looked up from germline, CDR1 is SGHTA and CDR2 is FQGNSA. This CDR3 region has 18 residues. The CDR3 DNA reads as TGTGCCAGCAGCCCCCGGAGGACAGGGGCCGGGGCGAGAGAGGCCCAGTACTTC. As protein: CASSPRRTGAGAREAQYF.

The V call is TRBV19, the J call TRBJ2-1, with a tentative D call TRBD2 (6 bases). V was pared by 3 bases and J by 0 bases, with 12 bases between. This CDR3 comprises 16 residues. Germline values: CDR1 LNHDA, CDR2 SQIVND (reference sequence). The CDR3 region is CASSILSGGSYNEQFF. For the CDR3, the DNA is TGTGCCAGTAGTATTCTTAGCGGCGGCTCCTACAATGAGCAGTTCTTC.

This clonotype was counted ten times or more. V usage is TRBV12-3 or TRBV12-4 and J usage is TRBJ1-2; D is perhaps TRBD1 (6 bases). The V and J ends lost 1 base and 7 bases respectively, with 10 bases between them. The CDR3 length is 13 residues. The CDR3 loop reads CASSLDRVGGYTF. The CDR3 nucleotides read TGTGCCAGCAGTTTAGACAGGGTGGGTGGCTACACCTTC.

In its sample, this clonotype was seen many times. The CDR3 here is CASSFLTGPGYTF. CDR3 coding DNA: TGTGCCAGCAGTTTTCTGACAGGACCTGGCTACACCTTC. This chain joins TRBV28 and TRBJ1-2; D might be TRBD1 (6 bases). CDR1 and CDR2 from the germline V gene are MDHEN and SYDVKM. The CDR3 has 13 residues. Trimming cost V 3 bases and J 7 bases, with 12 bases left between them.